This T cell receptor beta chain was documented in a study of blood T cells in healthy people across ages. Worth noting for this clonotype: The antigen remains unidentified.

Germline loops: CDR1 SEHNR, CDR2 FQNEAQ (reference sequence). The CDR3 length is 14 residues. General study points: The authors considered diversity estimates from one million T cells to be underestimates. Both higher diversity and more naive CD4+ cells marked long-lived donors when set against aged donors. Older age went with lower TCR beta diversity per million T cells, in a roughly linear way.

A second roughly 7 to 11 cycle PCR used barcoded and J-beta primers. Through a template-switch adaptor with 12 random nucleotides, each cDNA molecule received a tag. A single record per CDR3 protein comes from TCRdb applying MiXCR to the 5' RACE reads. In the table there are 600,000 to 650,000 distinct CDR3 sequences, roughly 58% of which are singletons. The sequenced sample was blood. The receptor was isolated from a man between 60 and 75 years old in good health. The chain is built from TRBV7-9 and TRBJ2-7; D possibly matches TRBD1 or TRBD2 (6 bases each). The J call is doubtful: the DNA matches TRBJ2-1 better. In nucleotides, the CDR3 is TGTGCCAGCAGCTTGACGGGGGCTAGCTATGAGCAGTTCTTC. Amino acid sequence: CASSLTGASYEQFF.